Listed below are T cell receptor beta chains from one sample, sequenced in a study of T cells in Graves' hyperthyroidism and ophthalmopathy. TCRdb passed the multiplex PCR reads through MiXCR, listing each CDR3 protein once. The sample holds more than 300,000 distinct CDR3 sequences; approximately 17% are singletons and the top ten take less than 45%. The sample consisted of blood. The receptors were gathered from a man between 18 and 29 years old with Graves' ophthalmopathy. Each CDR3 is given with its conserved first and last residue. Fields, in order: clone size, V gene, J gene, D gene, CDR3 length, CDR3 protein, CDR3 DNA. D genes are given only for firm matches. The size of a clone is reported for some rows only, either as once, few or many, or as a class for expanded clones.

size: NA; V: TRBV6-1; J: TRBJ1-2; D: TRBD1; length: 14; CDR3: CASSLGQGVAGYTF; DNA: TGTGCCAGCAGTTTGGGACAGGGGGTTGCCGGCTACACCTTC
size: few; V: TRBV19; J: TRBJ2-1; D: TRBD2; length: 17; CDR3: CASSTSGLAGDYNEQFF; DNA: TGTGCCAGTAGTACCTCTGGACTAGCGGGGGACTACAATGAGCAGTTCTTC
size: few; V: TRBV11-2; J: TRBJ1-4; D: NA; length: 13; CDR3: CASSFLVGQKLFF; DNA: TGTGCCAGCAGCTTTCTTGTGGGACAAAAACTGTTTTTT
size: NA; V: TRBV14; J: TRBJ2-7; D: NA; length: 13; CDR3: CASSQNLRGQQYF; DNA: TGTGCCAGCAGCCAAAATTTACGAGGCCAGCAGTACTTC
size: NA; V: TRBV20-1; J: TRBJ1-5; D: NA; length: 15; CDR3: CSARAGTYSNQPQHF; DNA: TGCAGTGCTAGAGCCGGGACATATAGCAATCAGCCCCAGCATTTT
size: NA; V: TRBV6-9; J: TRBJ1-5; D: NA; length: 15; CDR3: CASRLVLTDNQPQHF; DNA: TGTGCCAGCAGGTTAGTACTAACCGACAATCAGCCCCAGCATTTT
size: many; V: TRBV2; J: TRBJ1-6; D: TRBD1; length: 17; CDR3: CASSPRQGVSYNSPLHF; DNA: TGTGCCAGCAGTCCCCGACAGGGGGTATCCTATAATTCACCCCTCCACTTT
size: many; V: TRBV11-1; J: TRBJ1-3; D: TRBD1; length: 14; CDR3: CASSSTGPGNTIYF; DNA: TGTGCCAGCAGCTCGACAGGGCCTGGAAACACCATATATTTT
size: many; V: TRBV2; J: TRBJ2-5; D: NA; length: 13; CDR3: CASNEDTQETQYF; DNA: TGTGCCAGCAACGAGGACACCCAAGAGACCCAGTACTTC
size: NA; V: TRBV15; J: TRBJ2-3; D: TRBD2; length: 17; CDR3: CATSRGLAGGYTDTQYF; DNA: TGTGCCACCAGCAGGGGGCTGGCGGGGGGGTACACAGATACGCAGTATTTT
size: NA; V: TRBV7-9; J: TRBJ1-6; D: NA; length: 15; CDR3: CASSQQGSSNSPLHF; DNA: TGTGCCAGCAGCCAACAGGGAAGTAGCAATTCACCCCTCCACTTT
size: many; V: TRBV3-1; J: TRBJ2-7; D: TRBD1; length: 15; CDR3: CASSQDLGTGGEQYF; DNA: TGTGCCAGCAGCCAAGATCTCGGGACAGGGGGCGAGCAGTACTTC
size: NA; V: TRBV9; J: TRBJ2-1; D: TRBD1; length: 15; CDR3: CASSRTGGKANEQFF; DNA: TGTGCCAGCAGCAGGACAGGGGGGAAGGCAAATGAGCAGTTCTTC
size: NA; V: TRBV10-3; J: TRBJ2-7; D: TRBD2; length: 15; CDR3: CAISMLERGDYEQYF; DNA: TGTGCCATCAGCATGTTAGAGCGGGGAGACTACGAGCAGTACTTC
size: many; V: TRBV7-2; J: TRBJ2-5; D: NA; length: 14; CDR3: CASSLELFQETQYF; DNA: TGTGCCAGCAGCTTAGAGCTGTTCCAAGAGACCCAGTACTTC
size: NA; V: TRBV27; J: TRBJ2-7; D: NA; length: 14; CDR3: CASSTGSPVGKQYF; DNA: TGTGCCAGCAGTACAGGGTCTCCCGTAGGCAAGCAGTACTTC
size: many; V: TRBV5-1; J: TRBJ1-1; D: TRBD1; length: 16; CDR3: CASSPDRGLRDTEAFF; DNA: TGCGCCAGCAGCCCGGACAGGGGGCTGCGGGACACTGAAGCTTTCTTT
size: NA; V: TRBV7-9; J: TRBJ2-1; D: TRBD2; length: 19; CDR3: CASSRDSSGGAGNYNEQFF; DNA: TGTGCCAGCAGTCGGGACTCTAGCGGGGGGGCTGGTAACTACAATGAGCAGTTCTTC
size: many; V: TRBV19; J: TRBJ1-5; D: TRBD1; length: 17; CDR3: CASKSGTAQGGNQPQHF; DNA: TGTGCCAGTAAATCCGGGACAGCCCAAGGCGGCAATCAGCCCCAGCATTTT
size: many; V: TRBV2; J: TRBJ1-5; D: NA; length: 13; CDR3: CASSGTVEQPQHF; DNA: TGTGCCAGCAGTGGGACAGTAGAACAGCCCCAGCATTTT
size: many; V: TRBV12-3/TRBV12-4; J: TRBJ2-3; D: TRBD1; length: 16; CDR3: CASSHSTGGATDTQYF; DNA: TGTGCCAGCAGCCATTCGACAGGGGGCGCAACAGATACGCAGTATTTT
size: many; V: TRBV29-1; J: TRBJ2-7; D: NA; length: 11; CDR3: CSVQDRNEQYF; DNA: TGCAGCGTCCAAGACAGGAACGAGCAGTACTTC
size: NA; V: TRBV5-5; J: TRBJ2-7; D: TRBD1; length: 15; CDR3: CASGRGGQGLYEQYF; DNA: TGTGCCAGCGGTCGGGGGGGACAGGGGCTTTACGAGCAGTACTTC
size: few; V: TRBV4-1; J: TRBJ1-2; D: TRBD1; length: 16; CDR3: CASSQPRTGSNYGYTF; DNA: TGCGCCAGCAGCCAACCCCGGACAGGATCGAACTATGGCTACACCTTC